This is a list of T cell receptor beta chains from one sample in a study of blood T cells in healthy people across ages. TCRdb fed the 5' RACE reads into MiXCR, producing one record per CDR3 protein. Of 850,000 or so distinct CDR3 sequences detected, about 28% appear once; the ten largest clones hold 17%. The sequenced material came from blood. Source of these receptors: an elderly woman in good health. The CDR3 runs from the conserved cysteine through the conserved F or W. A D gene is named only where the DNA matches it firmly. Not all rows give a size; the values are once, few, many and, for expanded clones, a class.

j_call d_call clone_size v_call cdr3_aa cdr3_nt
TRBJ2-7 NA many TRBV6-2/TRBV6-3 CASSRPGGGRDEQYF TGTGCCAGCAGCCGGCCTGGGGGGGGCCGAGACGAGCAGTACTTC
TRBJ2-1 NA many TRBV2 CASTREWGLDEQFF TGTGCCAGCACCCGCGAGTGGGGGTTAGATGAGCAGTTCTTC
TRBJ1-2 NA many TRBV4-3 CASSQFSSAGNYGYTF TGCGCCAGCAGCCAGTTCTCATCCGCAGGGAACTATGGCTACACCTTC
TRBJ2-5 NA many TRBV7-2 CASSQDLAFQETQYF TGTGCCAGCAGTCAAGATCTGGCTTTCCAAGAGACCCAGTACTTC
TRBJ2-5 TRBD2 many TRBV13 CASSFRGGPETQYF TGTGCCAGCAGCTTTCGGGGGGGCCCAGAGACCCAGTACTTC
TRBJ1-2 NA NA TRBV3-1 CASSQDPARANYGYTF TGTGCCAGCAGCCAAGATCCGGCCAGGGCGAACTATGGCTACACCTTC
TRBJ2-1 TRBD1 many TRBV4-2 CASSQEGQGAYNEQFF TGTGCCAGCAGCCAAGAAGGACAGGGGGCTTACAATGAGCAGTTCTTC
TRBJ2-4 TRBD2 NA TRBV12-3/TRBV12-4 CASSFGNGGGNIQYF TGTGCCAGCAGTTTTGGGAATGGCGGGGGAAACATTCAGTACTTC
TRBJ2-3 NA few TRBV28 CASSLVGRADTQYF TGTGCCAGCAGTTTGGTGGGGCGGGCAGATACGCAGTATTTT
TRBJ1-2 NA few TRBV6-2/TRBV6-3 CASSPSNRSTNYGYTF TGTGCCAGCTCCCCCTCGAACAGGAGTACTAACTATGGCTACACCTTC
TRBJ2-3 TRBD2 once TRBV7-2 CASSWLAGGTQYF TGTGCCAGCAGCTGGTTAGCGGGAGGTACGCAGTATTTT
TRBJ2-1 NA NA TRBV7-9 CASSSTGLSYNEQFF TGTGCCAGCAGCTCAACGGGACTCTCCTACAATGAGCAGTTCTTC
TRBJ2-1 NA many TRBV3-1 CASSPLGDEQFF TGTGCCAGCAGCCCTTTGGGTGATGAGCAGTTCTTC
TRBJ2-7 NA NA TRBV12-5 CASGLVLGRHYEQYF TGTGCTAGTGGTTTGGTCTTGGGACGGCACTACGAGCAGTACTTC
TRBJ2-1 NA many TRBV29-1 CSVESGHYNEQFF TGCAGCGTTGAATCCGGACACTACAATGAGCAGTTCTTC
TRBJ2-3 TRBD2 NA TRBV9 CASSRGLGAADTQYF TGTGCCAGCAGCCGGGGACTAGGGGCCGCAGATACGCAGTATTTT
TRBJ2-3 NA many TRBV3-1 CASSQEPRTDTQYF TGTGCCAGCAGCCAAGAGCCCCGCACAGATACGCAGTATTTT
TRBJ2-5 NA many TRBV5-1 CASSRIGLGGETQYF TGCGCCAGCAGCAGGATCGGGCTAGGAGGAGAGACCCAGTACTTC
TRBJ2-5 NA few TRBV3-1 CASSQGVRGTGETQYF TGTGCCAGCAGCCAAGGGGTTCGCGGAACCGGGGAGACCCAGTACTTC
TRBJ1-1 NA NA TRBV9 CASSKGMNTEGFF TGTGCCAGCAGCAAGGGGATGAACACTGAAGGTTTCTTT
TRBJ1-2 NA few TRBV27 CASSSYNPGHSLNYGYTF TGTGCCAGCAGTTCGTATAACCCGGGACACTCCCTTAACTATGGCTACACCTTC
TRBJ2-7 TRBD1 NA TRBV5-5 CASSEDRGRFYEQYF TGTGCCAGCAGCGAGGACAGGGGGCGCTTTTACGAGCAGTACTTC
TRBJ1-2 NA many TRBV7-9 CASSPPLLNYGYTF TGTGCCAGCAGCCCCCCGCTGTTGAACTATGGCTACACCTTC
TRBJ2-1 NA NA TRBV7-8 CASSSQAGSGHNEQFF TGTGCCAGCAGCTCTCAGGCGGGGTCAGGCCACAATGAGCAGTTCTTC
TRBJ1-5 NA NA TRBV5-6 CASSLHMTVNSNQPQHF TGTGCCAGCAGCTTACATATGACAGTAAATAGCAATCAGCCCCAGCATTTT
TRBJ1-6 NA NA TRBV20-1 CSASGWGYNSPLHF TGCAGTGCTAGTGGTTGGGGCTATAATTCACCCCTCCACTTT
TRBJ1-2 TRBD1 many TRBV7-2 CASSSQSGTGVGYYGYTF TGTGCCAGCAGCTCGCAATCCGGGACAGGGGTTGGGTACTATGGCTACACCTTC
TRBJ2-3 TRBD2 many TRBV14 CASSQAGRGGTQYF TGTGCCAGCAGCCAAGCCGGGCGGGGAGGGACGCAGTATTTT
TRBJ1-2 NA many TRBV20-1 CSARNVMGSYTF TGCAGTGCTAGAAATGTTATGGGGAGTTACACCTTC
TRBJ1-5 NA NA TRBV28 CASRPGPDQPQHF TGTGCCAGCAGACCCGGTCCAGATCAGCCCCAGCATTTT
TRBJ1-5 NA many TRBV24-1 CATSDITSNQPQHF TGTGCCACCAGTGATATCACGAGCAATCAGCCCCAGCATTTT
TRBJ2-7 TRBD1 many TRBV2 CASGKTGGSSYEQYF TGTGCCAGCGGGAAAACAGGGGGAAGCTCCTACGAGCAGTACTTC
TRBJ2-7 NA NA TRBV12-3/TRBV12-4 CASSSRDKAYEQYF TGTGCCAGCAGCTCGAGGGACAAAGCCTACGAGCAGTACTTC
TRBJ1-2 TRBD1 NA TRBV10-2 CASSETPGQGTHTF TGCGCCAGCAGTGAGACCCCGGGACAGGGGACCCACACCTTC
TRBJ2-3 TRBD2 many TRBV7-2 CASSFNGGGLSTDTQYF TGTGCCAGCAGCTTTAATGGCGGGGGGCTGAGCACAGATACGCAGTATTTT
TRBJ1-4 NA many TRBV2 CASSEQQLNEKLFF TGTGCCAGCAGTGAACAACAGCTTAATGAAAAACTGTTTTTT
TRBJ2-7 NA many TRBV6-2/TRBV6-3 CASSTQSYEQYF TGTGCCAGCAGCACCCAGTCCTACGAGCAGTACTTC
TRBJ2-7 TRBD2 NA TRBV7-2 CASSPGPGLAVYEQYF TGTGCCAGCAGCCCAGGACCGGGACTAGCGGTGTATGAGCAGTACTTC
TRBJ2-1 NA many TRBV12-3/TRBV12-4 CASSLAQGNNEQFF TGTGCCAGCAGTTTAGCGCAGGGGAACAATGAGCAGTTCTTC
TRBJ2-4 NA many TRBV7-9 CASSLDRLAKNIQYF TGTGCCAGCAGCCTCGACAGGCTAGCCAAAAACATTCAGTACTTC
TRBJ2-5 TRBD1 NA TRBV6-5 CASRHRGWQETQYF TGTGCCAGCAGGCACAGGGGATGGCAAGAGACCCAGTACTTC
TRBJ1-1 NA NA TRBV20-1 CSASWVREAFF TGCAGTGCTAGTTGGGTCAGGGAAGCTTTCTTT
TRBJ2-7 NA many TRBV7-9 CASSLGGTGYEQYF TGTGCCAGCAGCTTGGGGGGGACAGGATACGAGCAGTACTTC
TRBJ2-3 NA NA TRBV4-1 CASQRVLEPDTQYF TGCGCCAGCCAAAGGGTACTAGAACCAGATACGCAGTATTTT
TRBJ1-1 NA many TRBV7-2 CAGGVGGQAFF TGTGCCGGGGGCGTTGGGGGTCAAGCTTTCTTT
TRBJ1-2 NA many TRBV6-1 CASSPRGGLGYTF TGTGCCAGCAGTCCCCGAGGGGGTCTTGGCTACACCTTC